One and the same sample provided the 14 T cell receptor beta chains below, sequenced in a study of T-cell reconstitution after alpha-beta-depleted transplantation in children. Unique molecular identifiers tagged the TCRbeta library. A single record per CDR3 protein comes from TCRdb applying MiXCR to the PCR reads. Of hundreds of thousands of distinct CDR3 sequences in the sample, under 15% were seen once. This specimen consisted of PBMCs, mostly from graft donor cells, obtained 360 days after TCRalphabeta/CD19-depleted stem cell transplant. The receptors were sampled from a male patient between 5 and 17 years old who had a stem cell transplant for acute myeloid leukemia, so the T cells may come from the graft donor.

A few counts support this clonotype. V gene TRBV20-1 combines with J gene TRBJ1-5, with a tentative D call TRBD1 (5 bases). The CDR3 totals 14 residues. CDR1 and CDR2 (germline): DFQATT, SNEGSKA (reference sequence). Trimming cost V 2 bases and J 4 bases, with 12 bases left between them. CDR3 sequence reads: CSARSDRVNQPQHF. CDR3 bases: TGCAGTGCTAGATCCGACAGAGTTAATCAGCCCCAGCATTTT.

This clonotype has only a few counts. V is TRBV5-6 and J is TRBJ2-2, with 9 bases identical to TRBD1. CDR3 length equals 15 residues. With 5 bases clipped from V and 4 bases from J, the junction kept 6 bases outside the gene matches. Germline V lookup: CDR1 SGHDT, CDR2 YYEEEE. CDR3 protein: CASRDRGRGTGELFF. The CDR3 nucleotides are TGTGCCAGCAGGGACAGGGGTCGGGGCACCGGGGAGCTGTTTTTT.

The J gene is TRBJ2-7, the V gene TRBV3-1, with 14 bases lining up with TRBD2. The CDR3 consists of 17 residues. The V gene end was trimmed by 4 bases and the J gene end by 2 bases; junction bases not matched to a gene: 7. Germline V gene sequence: CDR1 LGHDT, CDR2 YNNKEL (reference sequence). This CDR3 reads CASSRMGLAGDPYEQYF. The CDR3 bases are TGTGCCAGCAGCCGGATGGGACTAGCGGGAGACCCCTACGAGCAGTACTTC.

The sample holds many counts of this clonotype. The chain uses TRBV4-3 and TRBJ2-7, with 8 bases aligning to TRBD1. With V trimmed by 6 bases and J by 5 bases, 6 bases remained unmatched. CDR1 and CDR2 from the germline V gene are LGHNA and YSLEER. This CDR3 region has 13 residues. CDR3 loop: CASSRQGFDEQYF. The CDR3 bases are TGCGCCAGCAGTCGACAGGGGTTCGACGAGCAGTACTTC.

This clonotype showed up just a few times. V usage is TRBV6-1 and J usage is TRBJ1-2, with 7 bases aligning to TRBD1. With V trimmed by 4 bases and J by 4 bases, 6 bases remained unmatched. The germline V gene encodes CDR1 MNHNS and CDR2 SASEGT. The CDR3 length is 14 residues. DNA for the CDR3: TGTGCCAGCAGTGCCGCAGGGGGTTCCTATGGCTACACCTTC. Protein product: CASSAAGGSYGYTF.

This clonotype was observed a handful of times. This chain joins TRBV4-3 and TRBJ1-1, with D unclear. This CDR3 comprises 15 residues. Looked up from germline, CDR1 is LGHNA and CDR2 is YSLEER. Trimming stripped 1 base from V and 0 bases from J, with 9 bases between. Here the CDR3 reads CASSQVPVLNTEAFF. The CDR3 nucleotides are TGCGCCAGCAGCCAAGTTCCCGTTCTGAACACTGAAGCTTTCTTT.

In its sample, this clonotype was seen a few times. This sequence joins TRBV6-2 or TRBV6-3 and TRBJ1-1; 11 bases line up with TRBD1. With 5 bases clipped from V and 7 bases from J, the junction kept 12 bases outside the gene matches. The CDR3 length is 16 residues. CDR1 is MNHEY, CDR2 SVGEGT, per germline. The chain's CDR3 is CASSPGQGALYGEAFF. Written as DNA, the CDR3 is TGTGCCAGCAGTCCCGGACAGGGGGCCCTTTATGGTGAAGCTTTCTTT.

The CDR3 spells CASSFDRSLAQYF. The CDR3 nucleotides read TGTGCCAGCAGTTTTGACAGGTCGTTAGCCCAGTACTTC. V is TRBV12-3 or TRBV12-4 and J is TRBJ2-5; possibly TRBD1 for D (6 bases). V was pared by 3 bases and J by 9 bases, with 14 bases between. This CDR3 contains 13 residues.

V is TRBV6-2 or TRBV6-3 and J is TRBJ2-1; the D gene is possibly TRBD2 (6 bases). CDR1 MNHEY and CDR2 SVGEGT come from the germline V gene. The CDR3 contains 15 residues. V dropped 5 bases and J dropped 4 bases, with 15 bases sitting between them. The CDR3 nucleotides read TGTGCCAGCAGTAATGGAGCGGGTGTTTACAATGAGCAGTTCTTC. Translating gives CASSNGAGVYNEQFF.

Ten or more counts support this clonotype. The chain is built from TRBV15 and TRBJ2-1; D is uncertain. The CDR3 has 12 residues. The V and J ends lost 0 bases and 7 bases respectively, with 4 bases between them. Germline-derived CDR1 and CDR2 are LNHNV and YYDKDF (reference sequence). The CDR3 bases are TGTGCCACCAGCAGAGAACCAAATGAGCAGTTCTTC. This encodes CATSREPNEQFF. Full variable domain (rest looked up from reference TRBV15 and TRBJ2-1): DAMVIQNPRYQVTQFGKPVTLSCSQTLNHNVMYWYQQKSSQAPKLLFHYYDKDFNNEADTPDNFQSRRPNTSFCFLDIRSPGLGDTAMYLCATSREPNEQFFGPGTRLTVL.

CDR3 DNA sequence: TGCAGTGCTCTAGCGGGAGGGCCGGTAGAGCAGTACTTC. It codes for CSALAGGPVEQYF. This sequence joins TRBV20-1 and TRBJ2-7; TRBD2 matches 12 bases. CDR1 is DFQATT, CDR2 SNEGSKA, per germline (reference sequence). This CDR3 is 13 amino acids long. V shed 5 bases, J shed 7 bases, and the junction held 6 bases outside the gene matches.

This chain joins TRBV20-1 and TRBJ1-5, with D maybe TRBD1 (6 bases). CDR1 is DFQATT, CDR2 SNEGSKA, per germline (reference sequence). The CDR3 is 12 amino acids. The CDR3 reads CSAIGGYQPQHF. DNA of the CDR3: TGCAGCGCCATTGGGGGCTATCAGCCCCAGCATTTT.

This clonotype was recorded at least ten times. J is TRBJ2-1 and V is TRBV6-2 or TRBV6-3, with 9 bases aligning to TRBD2. CDR3 size: 15 residues. After removal of 4 bases from V and 9 bases from J, the junction contained 10 bases not matched to a gene. CDR1 and CDR2 from the germline V gene are MNHEY and SVGEGT. Here the CDR3 DNA reads TGTGCCAGCAGTTGGGGACTAGCTCTTCCTATTGAGCAGTTCTTC. Protein product: CASSWGLALPIEQFF.

The chain's CDR3 is CASSYGGFSYEQYF. CDR3 DNA sequence: TGTGCCAGCAGTTACGGCGGGTTCTCCTACGAGCAGTACTTC. The chain has TRBV6-2 or TRBV6-3 and TRBJ2-7; TRBD2 might be the D (5 bases). Germline CDR1 is MNHEY and CDR2 is SVGEGT. Trimming removed 2 bases at V and 0 bases at J, with 8 bases between. This CDR3 has 14 amino acids.